Each of the 8 T cell receptor beta chains below was sequenced from the same sample in a study of a mutant IDH1 vaccine in newly diagnosed glioma. Sequencing used immunoSEQ multiplex PCR; TCRdb keeps in-frame clones, though not all of them. The sample records about 56,000 clones, over 80% being singletons. These receptors have no identified antigens. As to time point: week 47, end of study. Every vaccination contained 300 ug of the mutant IDH1 20-mer peptide and was paired with topical imiquimod. The specimen comprised PBMCs, sampled from a glioma patient whose treatment included an IDH1 peptide vaccine. The receptor set was obtained from a woman aged 50 to 65 with glioma.

The chain has TRBV28 and TRBJ1-3; D is undetermined. Germline values: CDR1 MDHEN, CDR2 SYDVKM. With 6 bases removed from V and 3 bases from J, the gap between germline ends came to 6 bases. The CDR3 extends over 12 amino acids. The chain's CDR3 is CASSLVGNTIYF. The CDR3 DNA reads TGTGCCAGCAGCCTCGTTGGAAACACCATATATTTT. The full variable domain, rest sourced from reference TRBV28 and TRBJ1-3, is DVKVTQSSRYLVKRTGEKVFLECVQDMDHENMFWYRQDPGLGLRLIYFSYDVKMKEKGDIPEGYSVSREKKERFSLILESASTNQTSMYLCASSLVGNTIYFGEGSWLTVV.

In its sample, this clone was seen a few times. The chain is built from TRBV9 and TRBJ1-2; D ambiguous. V lost 3 bases, J lost 6 bases, and 15 bases lay in between. In germline, CDR1 is SGDLS, CDR2 YYNGEE. There are 14 residues in the CDR3. CDR3 bases: TGTGCCAGCAGCGGAGGACGGGCCTTGGATGGCTACACCTTC. It is translated as CASSGGRALDGYTF. The full variable domain, with the rest looked up from reference TRBV9 and TRBJ1-2, is DSGVTQTPKHLITATGQRVTLRCSPRSGDLSVYWYQQSLDQGLQFLIQYYNGEERAKGNILERFSAQQFPDLHSELNLSSLELGDSALYFCASSGGRALDGYTFGSGTRLTVV.

V and J are TRBV5-4 and TRBJ2-3, with D unresolved. The CDR3 contains 12 residues. The V end lost 1 base, the J end lost 3 bases, and 3 bases lay between the germline ends. Germline CDR1 reads SGHNT; CDR2 reads YYREEE (reference sequence). The CDR3 coding sequence is TGTGCCAGCAGCTTGTGGACAGATACGCAGTATTTT. Encoded protein: CASSLWTDTQYF.

The chain carries TRBV7-9 and TRBJ2-2, with D perhaps matching TRBD1 or TRBD2 (5 bases each). CDR1 is SEHNR, CDR2 FQNEAQ, per germline (reference sequence). V lost 1 base to trimming and J lost 6 bases, with 12 bases between them. CDR3 length: 15 residues. Here the CDR3 reads CASSLGGVDAGELFF. Written as DNA, the CDR3 is TGTGCCAGCAGCTTAGGAGGGGTGGATGCCGGGGAGCTGTTTTTT.

This chain uses TRBV6-1 with TRBJ1-2; weak D call: TRBD1 (6 bases). The CDR3 is 13 amino acids. Per germline, CDR1 MNHNS and CDR2 SASEGT. Trimming left V 6 bases short and J 8 bases short, with 16 bases between. DNA of the CDR3: TGTGCCAGCAGCATCAACAGGGTTATGGGCTACACCTTC. Its protein is CASSINRVMGYTF.

The chain is built from TRBV9 and TRBJ1-2; D not resolved. With 4 bases removed from V and 4 bases from J, the gap between germline ends came to 17 bases. Germline values: CDR1 SGDLS, CDR2 YYNGEE. This CDR3 has 15 residues. CDR3 region: CASSPSTGQIYGYTF. CDR3 coding DNA: TGTGCCAGCAGCCCTAGTACTGGGCAGATCTATGGCTACACCTTC.

V usage is TRBV7-2 and J usage is TRBJ1-2; D may be TRBD1 (6 bases). Trimming took off 8 bases at V and 4 bases at J, with 14 bases between the two ends. The CDR3 has 13 residues. CDR1 is SGHTA and CDR2 is FQGNSA in the germline V gene. Here the CDR3 reads CASGGPRSYGYTF. CDR3 coding DNA: TGTGCCAGCGGGGGGCCGCGCTCCTATGGCTACACCTTC. The full variable domain, completed using reference TRBV7-2 and TRBJ1-2, is GAGVSQSPSNKVTEKGKDVELRCDPISGHTALYWYRQSLGQGLEFLIYFQGNSAPDKSGLPSDRFSAERTGGSVSTLTIQRTQQEDSAVYLCASGGPRSYGYTFGSGTRLTVV.

This clone was counted once. The V gene is TRBV5-6, the J gene TRBJ2-7; the D gene is possibly TRBD1 (6 bases). V shed 7 bases and J shed 6 bases, with 17 bases lying between them. Germline V gene data show CDR1 as SGHDT and CDR2 as YYEEEE. The CDR3 is made up of 13 amino acids. This CDR3 reads CASLQGWEREQYF. CDR3 coding DNA: TGTGCCAGCCTTCAGGGGTGGGAACGCGAGCAGTACTTC.